The clone carrying this T cell receptor delta chain was detected many times. No antigen is known for it. Other DNA sequences in this sample translate to the same CDR3. The entry originates in a study of γδ T cells in repeated Plasmodium falciparum infection. Study as a whole: The natural-infection arm compared Malian children under seasonal malaria with matched Australian children. Each infection was followed by sampling at 21 days, plus baseline and some pre-infection draws. Points from the study as a whole: Vgamma9/Vdelta2+ T cells showed a stable polyclonal repertoire with shared TCRgamma sequences.

Gammadelta T cells were flow-sorted from PBMC into Vgamma9/Vdelta2+ and Vdelta2-negative populations for bulk analysis. TCRdb redid the clone calls on the multiplex PCR reads with CATT. The top ten hold 15% of the sample, which has approximately 60,000 delta-chain clones, over 1.5% seen once. This CDR3 has 20 residues. Germline values: CDR1 GEAIGNYY, CDR2 EKD. The J segment lost 2 bases and the V segment lost 0 bases, leaving 19 bases of the junction unmatched. The receptor was derived from a pool of human donors (malaria-infected and uninfected, not separated). This rearrangement joins TRDV2 to TRDJ1, with TRDD3 matching 8 bases. Input material: gamma-delta T cells from blood. The chain's CDR3 is CACDTVSFGGISEGTDKLIF. The DNA of the CDR3 is TGTGCCTGTGACACCGTGAGCTTTGGGGGGATAAGCGAGGGTACCGATAAACTCATCTTT.